This entry lists 9 T cell receptor beta chains sequenced from one sample in a study of metastatic and nonmetastatic thyroid tumors. No patient received treatment before thyroid surgery. TCRdb redid the clone calls on the PCR reads using MiXCR. The sample holds approximately 70,000 clones, just over 4% seen once. What was sequenced was blood. Receptors were obtained from a female donor with papillary thyroid cancer or a benign thyroid nodule (not recorded which). Some clones in this sample may be carry-over from other donors' samples.

This clone was observed many times. The chain is built from TRBV3-1 and TRBJ2-7; D is unclear. The CDR3 length is 12 residues. Germline V CDR1 and CDR2: LGHDT, YNNKEL (reference sequence). V dropped 4 bases and J dropped 2 bases, with 6 bases sitting between them. CDR3 amino acids: CASSRGAYEQYF. The CDR3 DNA sequence: TGTGCCAGCAGCCGTGGGGCCTACGAGCAGTACTTC.

This clone has a handful of counts. Just one base apart from a much larger clone, this may be a read error. The sample contains more than one DNA sequence encoding this CDR3. V is TRBV11-1 and J is TRBJ2-3, with TRBD2 matching 7 bases. The CDR3 spans 16 residues. CDR1 and CDR2 from the germline V gene are SGHAT and FQDESV (reference sequence). V lost 5 bases and J lost 0; bases outside the gene matches: 8. The CDR3 DNA follows: TGTGCCAGCAGCCACGCCTCTAGCGGCAGCACAGATACGCAGTATTTT. The encoded protein is CASSHASSGSTDTQYF.

This clone was recorded at least ten times. The chain recombines TRBV7-9 with TRBJ1-3; D possibly corresponds to TRBD1 (5 bases). The CDR3 consists of 16 residues. The V gene lost 5 bases and the J gene lost 0 bases, with 14 bases spanning the gap. The germline CDR1 and CDR2 sequences are SEHNR and FQNEAQ (reference sequence). DNA for the CDR3: TGTGCCAGCAGCCTCGGGACTCTCAGCTCTGGAAACACCATATATTTT. It codes for CASSLGTLSSGNTIYF.

Worth noting for this clone: With a much larger clone just one base away, this may be a read error. The rearrangement links TRBV30 to TRBJ2-3; TRBD2 matches at 12 bases. With V trimmed by 5 bases and J by 2 bases, 11 bases remained unmatched. The CDR3 has 17 amino acids. From germline, CDR1 is GTSNPN and CDR2 SVGIG (reference sequence). Written as DNA, the CDR3 is TGTGCCTGGTACGACTCGGGACTAGCGGGTTACACAGATACGCAGTATTTT. As protein: CAWYDSGLAGYTDTQYF. The full variable domain, completed using reference TRBV30 and TRBJ2-3, is SQTIHQWPATLVQPVGSPLSLECTVEGTSNPNLYWYRQAAGRGLQLLFYSVGIGQISSEVPQNLSASRPQDRQFILSSKKLLLSDSGFYLCAWYDSGLAGYTDTQYFGPGTRLTVL.

Remarks on this clone: At one of its ends the junction is not consistent with the germline gene, which may arise from a read error. CDR3 nucleotide sequence: TGTGCCACCAGCAGAGATGAGGGCGCAGGGTCGAGAGGCGGCTACACTTTC. Protein product: CATSRDEGAGSRGGYTF. The chain has TRBV15 and TRBJ1-2, with D perhaps TRBD1 (5 bases). CDR3 length equals 17 residues. Germline values: CDR1 LNHNV, CDR2 YYDKDF (reference sequence).

This clone was detected ten times or more. The same CDR3 is also encoded by other DNA sequences in this sample. This chain connects TRBV20-1 to TRBJ2-1; 9 bases line up with TRBD2. The CDR3 loop spans 17 amino acids. With 0 bases clipped from V and 6 bases from J, the junction kept 12 bases outside the gene matches. Per the germline V gene, CDR1 is DFQATT and CDR2 is SNEGSKA (reference sequence). Here the CDR3 reads CSARDSASGKIINEQFF. For the CDR3, the DNA is TGCAGTGCTAGAGATTCGGCTAGCGGGAAAATTATCAATGAGCAGTTCTTC.

CDR3: CATSEQGPGELFF. CDR3 DNA sequence: TGTGCCACCAGTGAGCAGGGGCCCGGGGAGCTGTTTTTT. The chain carries TRBV24-1 and TRBJ2-2, with D perhaps TRBD1 (6 bases). Trimming shortened V by 4 bases and J by 6 bases, and 8 bases separated the two germline ends. This CDR3 is 13 amino acids long. CDR1 is KGHDR and CDR2 is SFDVKD in the germline V gene.

About this clone: A much larger clone lies one base from this, so it may be a read error. This chain connects TRBV10-3 to TRBJ2-7; 7 bases line up with TRBD1. This CDR3 comprises 14 residues. Germline-derived CDR1 and CDR2 are ENHRY and SYGVKD. V lost 5 bases to trimming and J lost 3 bases; unmatched junction nucleotides: 7. The CDR3 bases are TGTGCCATCAGTACGGGACAGCGTAACTACGAGCAGTACTTC. Translation gives CAISTGQRNYEQYF.

This clone was detected only a few times. The CDR3 loop reads CSSACTRSTEAFF. The CDR3 DNA is TGCAGTTCCGCCTGTACACGGTCGACTGAAGCTTTCTTT. The V gene is TRBV20-1, the J gene TRBJ1-1; D is undetermined. V was pared by 8 bases and J by 5 bases, with 18 bases between. The CDR3 is made up of 13 amino acids. Germline assignment: CDR1 DFQATT and CDR2 SNEGSKA (reference sequence).